Following are 20 T cell receptor beta chains from one sample sequenced in a study of cytomegalovirus exposure and HLA in healthy donors. PCR used 60 Vbeta primers and 13 Jbeta primers. This table comes from immunoSEQ multiplex PCR, and its TCRdb copy is limited to in-frame clones, with some not included. The specimen's table records around 140,000 clones. The specimen was PBMCs. These receptors all stem from a woman aged 40 to 55 in good health and CMV-seronegative.

The chain links TRBV7-2 to TRBJ1-1; D ambiguous. The V and J ends lost 1 base and 1 base respectively, with 4 bases between them. The V gene's germline CDR1 is SGHTA and CDR2 FQGNSA. This CDR3 contains 13 residues. The CDR3 nucleotides read TGTGCCAGCAGCTTAGACAGGAACACTGAAGCTTTCTTT. This sequence encodes CASSLDRNTEAFF. The variable domain in full, completed from reference TRBV7-2 and TRBJ1-1, reads GAGVSQSPSNKVTEKGKDVELRCDPISGHTALYWYRQSLGQGLEFLIYFQGNSAPDKSGLPSDRFSAERTGGSVSTLTIQRTQQEDSAVYLCASSLDRNTEAFFGQGTRLTVV.

CDR3 bases: TGTGCCAGCAGTGCCGATTTCGGGACTAGCAATGAGCAGTTCTTC. As protein: CASSADFGTSNEQFF. This sequence joins TRBV6-4 and TRBJ2-1; 8 bases are shared with TRBD2. Per the germline V gene, CDR1 is MRHNA and CDR2 is SNTAGT. V was pared by 4 bases and J by 6 bases, with 8 bases of the junction left unmatched. This CDR3 region has 15 residues.

This chain uses TRBV9 with TRBJ2-1, with TRBD1 matching 11 bases. Per the germline V gene, CDR1 is SGDLS and CDR2 is YYNGEE. The CDR3 is 15 residues long. The V gene end was trimmed by 3 bases and the J gene end by 14 bases; junction bases not matched to a gene: 13. CDR3 bases: TGTGCCAGCAGCGCTGTGCTTGGGACAGGGGGACCCAAGTTCTTC. This sequence encodes CASSAVLGTGGPKFF.

The V call is TRBV7-2, the J call TRBJ2-7, with 8 bases lining up with TRBD2. Trimming at V came to 5 bases and at J to 1 base, leaving 7 bases not matched to a gene. CDR1 is SGHTA and CDR2 is FQGNSA in the germline V gene. This CDR3 has 15 residues. The CDR3 region has the DNA TGTGCCAGCAGCCCTCGGGAGGGGGAGTCCTACGAGCAGTACGTC. It encodes CASSPREGESYEQYV.

The chain links TRBV5-1 to TRBJ2-5, with 9 bases matching TRBD1. The CDR3 totals 14 residues. Germline V gene lookup returns CDR1 SGHRS and CDR2 YFSETQ. Trimming cost V 4 bases and J 5 bases; bases outside gene matches: 6. The CDR3 spells CASSQTGGGETQYF. In DNA, the CDR3 is TGCGCCAGCAGCCAAACAGGGGGCGGGGAGACCCAGTACTTC.

The V gene is TRBV28, the J gene TRBJ2-2; 8 positions agree with TRBD1. V dropped 4 bases and J dropped 6; count of bases not matched to a gene: 7. Germline CDR1 reads MDHEN; CDR2 reads SYDVKM. The CDR3 length is 15 residues. CDR3 region: CASSYTGGEAGELFF. Here the CDR3 DNA reads TGTGCCAGCAGTTACACAGGGGGAGAGGCCGGGGAGCTGTTTTTT.

The genes are TRBV6-6 and TRBJ1-4, with 9 nucleotides matching TRBD1. Germline V CDR1 and CDR2: MNHNY, SVGAGI (reference sequence). V was clipped by 4 bases and J by 8 bases; unmatched bases: 2. The CDR3 loop spans 13 amino acids. For the CDR3, the DNA is TGTGCCAGCAGTTCCGGGACAGGGGAAAAACTGTTTTTT. Translated: CASSSGTGEKLFF.

The rearrangement links TRBV6-5 to TRBJ2-1; 10 positions agree with TRBD1. The ends lost 4 bases at V and 3 bases at J; junction bases unmatched: 3. This CDR3 region has 15 residues. CDR1 is MNHEY, CDR2 SVGAGI, per germline. The CDR3 bases are TGTGCCAGCAGTTCGACAGGGGGCGGCTACAATGAGCAGTTCTTC. This sequence encodes CASSSTGGGYNEQFF.

CDR3 protein: CASTYMNTEAFF. The CDR3 DNA is TGTGCCAGCACCTATATGAACACTGAAGCTTTCTTT. The rearrangement uses TRBV2 and TRBJ1-1; D unresolved. This CDR3 is 12 amino acids long. The germline V and J ends were trimmed by 7 bases and 0 bases, with 6 bases remaining between them. Germline CDR1 SNHLY, CDR2 FYNNEI.

This chain connects TRBV13 to TRBJ2-7, with 11 bases matching TRBD1. With 4 bases clipped from V and 3 bases from J, the junction kept 2 bases outside the gene matches. The CDR3 sequence is 14 residues long. Germline values: CDR1 PRHDT, CDR2 FYEKMQ (reference sequence). The CDR3 sequence: CASSSGQGGYEQYF. In DNA, the CDR3 is TGTGCCAGCAGCTCGGGACAGGGGGGCTACGAGCAGTACTTC.

The chain recombines TRBV7-2 with TRBJ1-4, with D uncertain. V lost 1 base, J lost 0 bases, and 6 bases lay in between. Germline V CDR1 and CDR2: SGHTA, FQGNSA. The CDR3 runs to 15 residues. CDR3 amino acids: CASSLVSATNEKLFF. In DNA, the CDR3 is TGTGCCAGCAGCTTAGTCTCCGCAACTAATGAAAAACTGTTTTTT.

This chain's CDR3 is CASRLNDGETEAFF. As DNA, the CDR3 is TGTGCCAGCCGCCTAAACGACGGAGAGACTGAAGCTTTCTTT. This chain connects TRBV18 to TRBJ1-1; D uncertain. V was shortened by 8 bases and J by 5 bases, with 18 bases between the two germline ends. There are 14 residues in the CDR3. Germline lookup yields CDR1 KGHSH and CDR2 LQKENI.

Notes on this clone: Germline is not matched at one junction end, which may reflect a read error. The chain employs TRBV7-9 and TRBJ1-6; D gene unclear. Germline V gives CDR1 SEHNR, CDR2 FQNEAQ (reference sequence). The CDR3 is made up of 12 amino acids. The CDR3: CASSSNNSPLHF. CDR3 in DNA: TGTGCCAGCAGCTCCAATAATTCACCCCTCCACTTT.

For this clone: Mismatch with germline at one junction end may stem from a read error. This sample also contains other DNA sequences that code for the same CDR3. The genes are TRBV7-9 and TRBJ2-7, with D perhaps TRBD2 (5 bases). The CDR3 spans 13 residues. Germline assignment: CDR1 SEHNR and CDR2 FQNEAQ (reference sequence). CDR3 sequence: CASSLAGSYEQYF. CDR3 DNA sequence: TGTGCCAGCAGCCTAGCCGGCTCCTACGAGCAGTACTTC.

The chain joins TRBV18 to TRBJ1-4, with D hard to call. This CDR3 region has 14 residues. Germline assignment: CDR1 KGHSH and CDR2 LQKENI. V lost 2 bases, J lost 5 bases, and 9 bases lay in between. CDR3 loop: CASSPGTENEKLFF. CDR3 bases: TGTGCCAGCTCACCAGGAACAGAGAATGAAAAACTGTTTTTT.

The CDR3: CASSSRQGRAEAFF. The CDR3 DNA follows: TGTGCCAGCAGCTCACGACAGGGTCGGGCTGAAGCTTTCTTT. The chain uses TRBV7-9 and TRBJ1-1; 7 positions match TRBD1. J was trimmed by 6 bases and V by 4 bases; bases with no gene match: 8. CDR3 length equals 14 residues. The germline CDR1 and CDR2 sequences are SEHNR and FQNEAQ (reference sequence).

V usage is TRBV7-2 and J usage is TRBJ2-3; 9 bases fit TRBD2. The CDR3 contains 16 residues. The V and J ends lost 1 base and 4 bases, in that order; junction bases with no gene match: 6. Germline values: CDR1 SGHTA, CDR2 FQGNSA. CDR3 nucleotide sequence: TGTGCCAGCAGCTTAGACCAAGCGGGGGGCTCAGATACGCAGTATTTT. Encoded protein: CASSLDQAGGSDTQYF.

The rearrangement joins TRBV6-5 to TRBJ1-5; 9 bases align to TRBD1. After removal of 6 bases from V and 3 bases from J, the junction contained 3 bases not matched to a gene. Per the germline V gene, CDR1 is MNHEY and CDR2 is SVGAGI. This CDR3 has 14 amino acids. CDR3 amino acids: CASRYRGHNQPQHF. The CDR3 nucleotides are TGTGCCAGCAGATACAGGGGGCACAATCAGCCCCAGCATTTT.

The chain recombines TRBV5-1 with TRBJ2-7, with D unresolved. The CDR3 runs to 12 residues. The V end was cut by 1 base, the J end by 5 bases, with 7 bases between. The germline gives CDR1 SGHRS, CDR2 YFSETQ. CDR3 DNA sequence: TGCGCCAGCAGCTTGATATCTGACGAGCAGTACTTC. As protein: CASSLISDEQYF.

The chain couples TRBV7-3 to TRBJ2-3, with 9 positions matching TRBD1. CDR1 is SGHTA and CDR2 is FQGTGA in the germline V gene. Trimming took 5 bases from V and 1 from J; bases not matched to a gene: 7. This CDR3 contains 16 residues. In DNA, the CDR3 is TGTGCCAGCAGCCAGGACAGGGGATTTGGCACAGATACGCAGTATTTT. This translates into CASSQDRGFGTDTQYF.